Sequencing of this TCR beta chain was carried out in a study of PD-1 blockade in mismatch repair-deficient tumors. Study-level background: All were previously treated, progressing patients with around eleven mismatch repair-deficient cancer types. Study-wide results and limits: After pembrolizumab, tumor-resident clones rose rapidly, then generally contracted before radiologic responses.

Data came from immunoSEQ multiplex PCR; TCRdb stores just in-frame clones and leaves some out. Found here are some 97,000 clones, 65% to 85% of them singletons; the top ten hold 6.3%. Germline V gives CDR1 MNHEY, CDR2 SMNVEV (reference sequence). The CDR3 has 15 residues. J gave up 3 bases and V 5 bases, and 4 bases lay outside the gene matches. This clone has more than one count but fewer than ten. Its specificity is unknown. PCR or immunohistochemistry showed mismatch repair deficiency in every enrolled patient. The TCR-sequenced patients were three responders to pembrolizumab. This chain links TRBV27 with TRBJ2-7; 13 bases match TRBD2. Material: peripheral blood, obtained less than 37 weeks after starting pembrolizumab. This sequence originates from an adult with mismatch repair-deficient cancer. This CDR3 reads CASSPGTSGNYEQYF. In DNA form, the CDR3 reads TGTGCCAGCAGTCCAGGGACTAGCGGGAACTACGAGCAGTACTTC.